This entry is about one T cell receptor (beta chain). The antigen remains undetermined. Total RNA was extracted at no less than 6 micrograms per sample. Germline CDR1 reads SGHAT; CDR2 reads FQNNGV. CDR3 size: 16 residues. V was cut by 2 bases and J by 0 bases, with 11 bases left in between. This specimen belongs to a study of blood T cells in healthy people across ages. Whole-study findings and limits: Estimated diversity that came from one million T cells was considered an underestimate. Fewer expanded clones and more diversity marked long-lived versus aged donors.

Through a sample-barcoded 5' primer and a J-beta primer mix, a second PCR was run for about 6 to 12 cycles. TCRdb re-called the 5' RACE reads with MiXCR, one entry per CDR3 protein. Of approximately 1.5 million distinct CDR3 sequences listed, around 35% were seen once; the top ten hold roughly 12%. The source of this sequence is a woman in her 30s in good health. Sequencing was carried out using blood. The chain employs TRBV11-2 and TRBJ2-1, with D possibly matching TRBD2 (6 bases). CDR3 sequence: CASSLYRRGSYNEQFF. As DNA, the CDR3 is TGTGCCAGCAGCTTATATCGGCGGGGCTCCTACAATGAGCAGTTCTTC.